The rows below give T cell receptor beta chains drawn from one sample of a study of T cells after posttransplantation cyclophosphamide. The assay was immunoSEQ multiplex PCR, and TCRdb's table has in-frame clones only and misses some. The sample shows around 2,700 clones, none of them appearing just once. Sequencing used PBMCs, obtained after allogeneic stem cell transplant with posttransplant cyclophosphamide. The receptors derive from a male patient aged 55-69 years who received an allogeneic stem cell transplant from a related donor and was CMV-positive. T cells may partly derive from the graft donor. Each CDR3 is given with its conserved first and last residue. D genes are given only for firm matches. Clone sizes are given selectively: once, few, many, or a class where the clone is expanded.

d_call clone_size j_call v_call cdr3_nt cdr3_aa
NA medium-sized TRBJ2-2 TRBV4-2 TGTGCCAGCAGCCAAGATATTGGGGCCCTTACCAACACCGGGGAGCTGTTTTTT CASSQDIGALTNTGELFF
TRBD1 medium-sized TRBJ1-2 TRBV19 TGTGCCAGTAGTATCCTGACAGGGCACTATGGCTACACCTTC CASSILTGHYGYTF
TRBD1 many TRBJ2-1 TRBV5-1 TGCGCCAGCAGCCGTTGGACAGGGGTTAATGATGAGCAGTTCTTC CASSRWTGVNDEQFF
TRBD1 many TRBJ2-3 TRBV27 TGTGCCAGCAGTTTAACCGGGACAGGGGGCTCCTACACAGATACGCAGTATTTT CASSLTGTGGSYTDTQYF
NA medium-sized TRBJ2-4 TRBV5-1 TGCGCCAGCAGCTGGGGGCAGGGCGGCATTCAGTACTTC CASSWGQGGIQYF
NA many TRBJ2-5 TRBV28 TGTGCCAGCAGTTTTCAGTTTCAAGAGACCCAGTACTTC CASSFQFQETQYF
NA many TRBJ2-4 TRBV5-1 TGCGCCAGCAGCTTGGCCACAGGGACAGCCAAAAACATTCAGTACTTC CASSLATGTAKNIQYF
NA many TRBJ2-5 TRBV7-2 TGTGCCAGCAGCTTAGAAGGAGTAAGGGAGACCCAGTACTTC CASSLEGVRETQYF
TRBD2 many TRBJ2-3 TRBV15 TGTGCCACCAGCAGAGGGGGACTAGCGGGATCAACAGATACGCAGTATTTT CATSRGGLAGSTDTQYF
NA medium-sized TRBJ2-1 TRBV5-1 TGCGCCAGCAGCCCCCTCTCTGTGGGAGCTACCTCCTACAATGAGCAGTTCTTC CASSPLSVGATSYNEQFF
TRBD1 medium-sized TRBJ2-1 TRBV5-1 TGCGCCAGCAGCACCGGGACAGGGAAGATTGAGCAGTTCTTC CASSTGTGKIEQFF
TRBD1 many TRBJ1-2 TRBV9 TGTGCCAGCAGCCTTCAGCCATCAGGGGGAGTCGGCTACACCTTC CASSLQPSGGVGYTF
NA medium-sized TRBJ1-5 TRBV19 TGTGCCAGTAGTATAGAAGGAGGCCTGGGGCAGCCCCAGCATTTT CASSIEGGLGQPQHF
TRBD1 medium-sized TRBJ1-3 TRBV7-9 TGTGCCAGCAGCTCACTAGACAGGGCGGCTGGAAACACCATATATTTT CASSSLDRAAGNTIYF
TRBD1 many TRBJ2-1 TRBV19 TGTGCCAGTAGTCCCGGGACAGGGGGCGTGTTCAATGAGCAGTTCTTC CASSPGTGGVFNEQFF
NA NA TRBJ2-5 TRBV11-1 TGTGCCAGCAGCCCCGGAGGCCCGTACCAAGAGACCCAGTACTTC CASSPGGPYQETQYF
TRBD2 medium-sized TRBJ2-6 TRBV28 TGTGCCAGCAGTCCGGGAGGCTCTGGGGCCAACGTCCTGACTTTC CASSPGGSGANVLTF
TRBD1 many TRBJ1-6 TRBV9 TGTGCCAGCAGCAAGGGACAGGGGTTAGGCTCCTATAATTCACCCCTCCACTTT CASSKGQGLGSYNSPLHF
TRBD1 medium-sized TRBJ2-3 TRBV7-3 TGTGCCAGTGGACGGGACAGGGGAGTAGATACGCAGTATTTT CASGRDRGVDTQYF
NA many TRBJ2-1 TRBV21-1 TGTGTCAGGGAAGAGCGGGGGGGGCAGAGCTCCTACAATGAGCAGTTCTTC CVREERGGQSSYNEQFF
TRBD2 many TRBJ2-5 TRBV19 TGTGCCAGTGGGGCGGGAGATGGAGAGACCCAGTACTTC CASGAGDGETQYF
TRBD1 many TRBJ2-3 TRBV19 TGTGCCAGTAGTTCCGGGACAGGGTTCCCTAGCACAGATACGCAGTATTTT CASSSGTGFPSTDTQYF
NA medium-sized TRBJ1-3 TRBV6-6 TGTGCCAGCAGTTCCCTCTCTGGAAACACCATATATTTT CASSSLSGNTIYF
NA medium-sized TRBJ2-6 TRBV4-3 TGCGCCAGCAGCCAAGCGGCAGGGTTCTCTGGGGCCAACGTCCTGACTTTC CASSQAAGFSGANVLTF
NA medium-sized TRBJ2-2 TRBV11-3 TGTGCCAGCAGCCGTAACTCCGGGACTGGGGCCTTGGGGGAGCTGTTTTTT CASSRNSGTGALGELFF
NA medium-sized TRBJ2-2 TRBV27 TGTGCCAGCAGTCCCCGGGGAACCGGGGAGCTGTTTTTT CASSPRGTGELFF
NA NA TRBJ2-6 TRBV19 TGTGCCAGTACGTACGCTGGGGCCAACGTCCTGGCTTTC CASTYAGANVLAF
NA many TRBJ2-3 TRBV28 TGTGCCAGCACCTGGGGAGCACGCACAGATACGCAGTATTTT CASTWGARTDTQYF
NA many TRBJ1-2 TRBV30 TGTGCCTGGAGTGGTGAGGCAGGGGCCTTTTCCTATGGCTACACCTTC CAWSGEAGAFSYGYTF
TRBD1 many TRBJ1-5 TRBV28 TGTGCCAGCAGTTTAGGCCAGGGGGCTGGCAATCAGCCCCAGCATTTT CASSLGQGAGNQPQHF
TRBD1 many TRBJ2-6 TRBV5-1 TGCGCCAGCAGCTTGGGTCTTCCGGGACAGACTTCTGGGGCCAACGTCCTGACTTTC CASSLGLPGQTSGANVLTF
TRBD1 medium-sized TRBJ2-2 TRBV5-1 TGCGCCAGCAGCCCAGGGACAGTAAACACCGGGGAGCTGTTTTTT CASSPGTVNTGELFF
TRBD2 many TRBJ2-3 TRBV28 TGTGCCAGCCTTACTCCGGGACTAGGTACCATTACCCACACAGATACGCAGTATTTT CASLTPGLGTITHTDTQYF
NA many TRBJ2-7 TRBV28 TGTGCCAGCAGTTTATCACTGTCCTACGAGCAGTACTTC CASSLSLSYEQYF
TRBD1 medium-sized TRBJ2-5 TRBV5-1 TGCGCCAGCAGCACGGACCAGGGGGTTGAGACCCAGTACTTC CASSTDQGVETQYF
TRBD2 medium-sized TRBJ2-1 TRBV11-2 TGTGCCAGCAGCTTAGCACTAGCGAATAATGAGCAGTTCTTC CASSLALANNEQFF
TRBD2 many TRBJ2-5 TRBV7-3 TGTGCCAGCAGCTTTGGCGGGGGGGCCGTTACGGAGACCCAGTACTTC CASSFGGGAVTETQYF
TRBD2 medium-sized TRBJ2-7 TRBV4-3 TGCGCCAGCAGCCAAGATACTAGCGCCTTCTACGAGCAGTACTTC CASSQDTSAFYEQYF
NA many TRBJ1-2 TRBV28 TGTGCCAGCAGTTTAGGGCAGGGCGATGGCTACACCTTC CASSLGQGDGYTF
NA many TRBJ2-5 TRBV11-1 TGTGCCAGCAGCCCCGGAGGCCCGTACCAAGAGACCCAGTACTTC CASSPGGPYQETQYF
TRBD1 many TRBJ2-7 TRBV28 TGTGCCAGCAGCTTCAATCCCGGGACAGGGGCCTACGAGCAGTACTTC CASSFNPGTGAYEQYF
NA many TRBJ2-1 TRBV13 TGTGCCAGCAGCACTCTCAGGGTCACCTACAATGAGCAGTTCTTC CASSTLRVTYNEQFF